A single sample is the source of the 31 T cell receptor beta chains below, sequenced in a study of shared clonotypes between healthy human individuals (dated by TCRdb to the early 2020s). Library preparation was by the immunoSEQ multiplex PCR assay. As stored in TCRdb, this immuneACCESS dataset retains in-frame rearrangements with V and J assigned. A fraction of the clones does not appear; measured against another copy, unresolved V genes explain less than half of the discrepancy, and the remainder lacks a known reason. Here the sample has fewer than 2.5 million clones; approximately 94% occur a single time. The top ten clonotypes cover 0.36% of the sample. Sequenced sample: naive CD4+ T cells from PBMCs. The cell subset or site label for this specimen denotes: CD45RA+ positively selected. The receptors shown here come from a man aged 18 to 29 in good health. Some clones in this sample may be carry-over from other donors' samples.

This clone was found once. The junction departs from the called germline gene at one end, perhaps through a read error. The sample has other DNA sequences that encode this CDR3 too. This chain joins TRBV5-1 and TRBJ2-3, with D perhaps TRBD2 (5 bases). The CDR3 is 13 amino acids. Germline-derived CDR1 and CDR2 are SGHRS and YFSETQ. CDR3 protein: CASSSSSTDTQYF. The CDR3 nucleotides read TGCGCCAGCAGCTCATCTAGCACCGATACGCAGTATTTT.

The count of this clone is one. CDR3 loop: CASSSGYGTTYEQYF. CDR3 nucleotides: TGTGCCAGCAGCTCCGGGTACGGGACAACTTACGAGCAGTACTTC. The genes are TRBV7-9 and TRBJ2-7; perhaps TRBD1 as D (6 bases). Germline V gene sequence: CDR1 SEHNR, CDR2 FQNEAQ (reference sequence). There are 15 residues in the CDR3. Deletions cut 4 bases from V and 4 bases from J, with 17 bases between.

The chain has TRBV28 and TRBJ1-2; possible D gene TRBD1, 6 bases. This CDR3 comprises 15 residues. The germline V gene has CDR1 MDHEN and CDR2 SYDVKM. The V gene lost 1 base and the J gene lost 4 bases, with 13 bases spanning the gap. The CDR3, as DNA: TGTGCCAGCAGTTTATACCAACAGGGTGGCTATGGCTACACCTTC. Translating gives CASSLYQQGGYGYTF.

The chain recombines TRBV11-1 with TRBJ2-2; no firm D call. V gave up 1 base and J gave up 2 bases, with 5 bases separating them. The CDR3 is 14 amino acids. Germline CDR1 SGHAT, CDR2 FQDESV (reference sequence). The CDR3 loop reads CASSLVFNTGELFF. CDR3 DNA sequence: TGTGCCAGCAGCTTAGTTTTTAACACCGGGGAGCTGTTTTTT.

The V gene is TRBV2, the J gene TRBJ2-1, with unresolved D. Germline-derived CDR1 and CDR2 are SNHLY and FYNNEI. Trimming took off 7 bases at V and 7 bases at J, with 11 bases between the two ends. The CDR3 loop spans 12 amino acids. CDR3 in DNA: TGTGCCAGCAACTTGGCCGAAAATGAGCAGTTCTTC. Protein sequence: CASNLAENEQFF.

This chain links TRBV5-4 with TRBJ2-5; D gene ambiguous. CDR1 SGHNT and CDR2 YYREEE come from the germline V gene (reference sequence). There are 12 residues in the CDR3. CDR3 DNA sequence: TGTGCAGCAGGCGAGTCTCCTAAGACCCAGTACTTC. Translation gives CAAGESPKTQYF.

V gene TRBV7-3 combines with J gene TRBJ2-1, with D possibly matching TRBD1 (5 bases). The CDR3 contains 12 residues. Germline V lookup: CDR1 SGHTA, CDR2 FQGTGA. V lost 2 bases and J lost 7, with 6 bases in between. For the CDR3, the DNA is TGTGCCAGCAGCTTAGGGGCGAATGAGCAGTTCTTC. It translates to CASSLGANEQFF.

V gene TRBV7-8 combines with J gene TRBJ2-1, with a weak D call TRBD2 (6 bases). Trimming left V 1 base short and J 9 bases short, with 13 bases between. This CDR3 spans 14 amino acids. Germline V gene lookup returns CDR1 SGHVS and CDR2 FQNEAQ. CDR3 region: CASSLGLVWAEQFF. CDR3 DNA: TGTGCCAGCAGCTTAGGACTAGTTTGGGCTGAGCAGTTCTTC.

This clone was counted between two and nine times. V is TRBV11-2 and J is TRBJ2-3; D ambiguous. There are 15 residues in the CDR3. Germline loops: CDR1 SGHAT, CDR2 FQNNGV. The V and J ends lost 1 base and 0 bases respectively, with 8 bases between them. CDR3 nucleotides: TGTGCCAGCAGCTTAGGGGCAGCTAGCACAGATACGCAGTATTTT. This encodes CASSLGAASTDTQYF.

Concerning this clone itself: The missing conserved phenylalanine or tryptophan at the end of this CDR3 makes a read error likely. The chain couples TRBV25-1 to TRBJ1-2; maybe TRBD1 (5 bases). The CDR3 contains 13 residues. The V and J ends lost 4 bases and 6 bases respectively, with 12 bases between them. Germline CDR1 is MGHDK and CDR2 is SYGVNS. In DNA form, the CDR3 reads TGTGCCAGCAGTGTCAGAGGGACGGATGGCTACACCCTC. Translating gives CASSVRGTDGYTL.

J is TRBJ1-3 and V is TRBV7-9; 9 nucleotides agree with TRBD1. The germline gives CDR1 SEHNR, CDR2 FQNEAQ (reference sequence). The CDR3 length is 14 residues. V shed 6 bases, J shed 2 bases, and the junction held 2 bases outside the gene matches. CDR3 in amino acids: CASRGDRAGNTIYF. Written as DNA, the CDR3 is TGTGCCAGCAGAGGGGACAGGGCTGGAAACACCATATATTTT.

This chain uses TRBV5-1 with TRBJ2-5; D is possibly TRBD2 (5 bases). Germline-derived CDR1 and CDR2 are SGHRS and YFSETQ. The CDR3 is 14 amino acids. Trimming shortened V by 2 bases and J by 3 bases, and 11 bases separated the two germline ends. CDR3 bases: TGCGCCAGCAGCTTTGGCCAGGAGGAAGAGACCCAGTACTTC. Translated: CASSFGQEEETQYF.

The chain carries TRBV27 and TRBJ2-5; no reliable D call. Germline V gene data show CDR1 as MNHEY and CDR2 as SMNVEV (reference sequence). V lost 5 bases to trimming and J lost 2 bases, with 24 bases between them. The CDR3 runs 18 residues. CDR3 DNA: TGTGCCAGCAGTCCCCTCGGTATAATGGTGGATGGTCAAGAGACCCAGTACTTC. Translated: CASSPLGIMVDGQETQYF.

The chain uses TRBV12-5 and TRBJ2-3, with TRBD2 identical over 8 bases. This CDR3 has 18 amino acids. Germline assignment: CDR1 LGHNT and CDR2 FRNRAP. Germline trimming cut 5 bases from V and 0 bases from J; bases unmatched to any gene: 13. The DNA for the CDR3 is TGTGCTAGTGGTGATTTCCTCACTAGCGGCAATAGCACAGATACGCAGTATTTT. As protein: CASGDFLTSGNSTDTQYF.

The CDR3 spells CASSRQGTFYNEQFF. For the CDR3, the DNA is TGTGCCAGCAGCCGACAAGGGACTTTTTACAATGAGCAGTTCTTC. The genes are TRBV7-9 and TRBJ2-1; possible D gene TRBD2, 6 bases. The CDR3 totals 15 residues. Trimming cost V 5 bases and J 4 bases, with 15 bases left between them. Germline loops: CDR1 SEHNR, CDR2 FQNEAQ (reference sequence).

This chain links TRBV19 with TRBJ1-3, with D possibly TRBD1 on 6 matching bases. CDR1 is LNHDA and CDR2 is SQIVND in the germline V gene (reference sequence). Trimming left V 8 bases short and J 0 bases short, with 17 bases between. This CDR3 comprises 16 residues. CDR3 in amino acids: CASGLTGTLSGNTIYF. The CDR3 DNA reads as TGTGCCAGTGGGCTGACAGGCACCCTCTCTGGAAACACCATATATTTT.

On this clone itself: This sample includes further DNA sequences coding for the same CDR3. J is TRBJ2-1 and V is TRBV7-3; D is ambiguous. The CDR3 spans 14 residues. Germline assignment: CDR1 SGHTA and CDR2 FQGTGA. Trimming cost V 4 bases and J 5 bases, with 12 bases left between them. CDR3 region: CASSSTGTHNEQFF. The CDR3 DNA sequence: TGTGCCAGCAGCTCCACGGGTACTCACAATGAGCAGTTCTTC.

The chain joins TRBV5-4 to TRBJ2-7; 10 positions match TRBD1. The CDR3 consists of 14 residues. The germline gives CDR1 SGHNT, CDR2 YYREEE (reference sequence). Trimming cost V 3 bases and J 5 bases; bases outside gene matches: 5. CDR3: CASSSWTGGNEQYF. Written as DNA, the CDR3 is TGTGCCAGCAGCTCCTGGACAGGGGGGAACGAGCAGTACTTC. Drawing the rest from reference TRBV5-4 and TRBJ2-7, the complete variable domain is ETGVTQSPTHLIKTRGQQVTLRCSSQSGHNTVSWYQQALGQGPQFIFQYYREEENGRGNFPPRFSGLQFPNYSSELNVNALELDDSALYLCASSSWTGGNEQYFGPGTRLTVT.

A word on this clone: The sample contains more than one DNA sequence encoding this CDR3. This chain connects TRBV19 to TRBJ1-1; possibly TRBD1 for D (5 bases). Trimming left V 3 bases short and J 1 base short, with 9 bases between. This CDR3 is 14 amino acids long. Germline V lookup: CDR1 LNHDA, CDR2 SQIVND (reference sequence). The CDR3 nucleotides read TGTGCCAGTAGTATCAGGGCAACGAACACTGAAGCTTTCTTT. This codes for CASSIRATNTEAFF. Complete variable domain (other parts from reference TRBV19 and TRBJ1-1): DGGITQSPKYLFRKEGQNVTLSCEQNLNHDAMYWYRQDPGQGLRLIYYSQIVNDFQKGDIAEGYSVSREKKESFPLTVTSAQKNPTAFYLCASSIRATNTEAFFGQGTRLTVV.

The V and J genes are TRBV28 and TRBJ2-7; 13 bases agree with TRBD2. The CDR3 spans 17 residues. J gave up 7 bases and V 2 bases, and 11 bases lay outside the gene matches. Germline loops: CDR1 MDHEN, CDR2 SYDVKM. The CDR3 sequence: CASSLPGLAGNAGEQYF. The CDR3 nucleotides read TGTGCCAGCAGTTTACCGGGACTAGCGGGAAACGCAGGGGAGCAGTACTTC.

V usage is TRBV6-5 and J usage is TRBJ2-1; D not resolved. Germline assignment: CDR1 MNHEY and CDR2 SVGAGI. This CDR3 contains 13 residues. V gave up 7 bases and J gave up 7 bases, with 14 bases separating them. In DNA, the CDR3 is TGTGCCAGCAAGCGCTCGGGCCGGAATGAGCAGTTCTTC. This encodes CASKRSGRNEQFF.

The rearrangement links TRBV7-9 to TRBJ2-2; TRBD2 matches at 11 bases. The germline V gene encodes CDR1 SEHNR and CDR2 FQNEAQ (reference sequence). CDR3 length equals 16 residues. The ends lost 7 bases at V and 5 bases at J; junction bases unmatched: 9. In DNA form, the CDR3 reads TGTGCCAGCACCATTATTAGCGGGAGGGGTACCGGGGAGCTGTTTTTT. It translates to CASTIISGRGTGELFF.

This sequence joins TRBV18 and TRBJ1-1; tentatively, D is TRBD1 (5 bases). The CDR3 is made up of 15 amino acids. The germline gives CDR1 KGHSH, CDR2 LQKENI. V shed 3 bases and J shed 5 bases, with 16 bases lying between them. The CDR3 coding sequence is TGTGCCAGCTCACCCATTGCCGGCGGGGGGACTGAAGCTTTCTTT. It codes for CASSPIAGGGTEAFF.

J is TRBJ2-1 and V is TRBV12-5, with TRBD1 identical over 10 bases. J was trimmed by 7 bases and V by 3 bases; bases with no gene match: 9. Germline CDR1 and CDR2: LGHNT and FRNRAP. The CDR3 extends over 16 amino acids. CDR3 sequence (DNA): TGTGCTAGTGGTTTCGGCGGGGACAGGGGATGGAATGAGCAGTTCTTC. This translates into CASGFGGDRGWNEQFF.

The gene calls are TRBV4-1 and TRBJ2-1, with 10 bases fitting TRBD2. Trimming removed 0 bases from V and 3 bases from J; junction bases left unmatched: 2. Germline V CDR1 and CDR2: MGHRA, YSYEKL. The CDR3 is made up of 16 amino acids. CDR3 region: CASSQELAGRYNEQFF. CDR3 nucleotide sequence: TGCGCCAGCAGCCAAGAACTAGCGGGACGCTACAATGAGCAGTTCTTC.

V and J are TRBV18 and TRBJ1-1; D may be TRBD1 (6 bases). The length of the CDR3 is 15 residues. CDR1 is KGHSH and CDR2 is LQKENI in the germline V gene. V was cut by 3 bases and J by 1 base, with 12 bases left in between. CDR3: CASSPGQQRNTEAFF. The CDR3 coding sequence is TGTGCCAGCTCACCCGGACAGCAGAGGAACACTGAAGCTTTCTTT.

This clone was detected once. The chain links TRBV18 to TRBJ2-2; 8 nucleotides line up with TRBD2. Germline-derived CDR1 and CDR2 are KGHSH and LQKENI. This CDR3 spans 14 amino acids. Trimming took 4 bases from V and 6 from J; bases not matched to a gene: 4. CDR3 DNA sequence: TGTGCCAGCTCACACCAGCGGGAGTCCGGGGAGCTGTTTTTT. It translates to CASSHQRESGELFF.

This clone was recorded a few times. Written as DNA, the CDR3 is TGCAGCGTTGATGAAGATACAGGGCACACTGAAGCTTTCTTT. Its protein is CSVDEDTGHTEAFF. The gene calls are TRBV29-1 and TRBJ1-1; tentative D call: TRBD1 (6 bases). With 3 bases removed from V and 3 bases from J, the gap between germline ends came to 14 bases. The germline CDR1 and CDR2 sequences are SQVTM and ANQGSEA. The CDR3 consists of 14 residues.

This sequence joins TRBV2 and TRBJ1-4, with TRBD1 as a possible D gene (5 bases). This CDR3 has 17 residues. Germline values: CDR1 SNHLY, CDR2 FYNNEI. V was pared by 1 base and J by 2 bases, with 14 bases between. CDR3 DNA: TGTGCCAGCAGTGAAGACCCGCCGGGACGGACTAATGAAAAACTGTTTTTT. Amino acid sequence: CASSEDPPGRTNEKLFF.

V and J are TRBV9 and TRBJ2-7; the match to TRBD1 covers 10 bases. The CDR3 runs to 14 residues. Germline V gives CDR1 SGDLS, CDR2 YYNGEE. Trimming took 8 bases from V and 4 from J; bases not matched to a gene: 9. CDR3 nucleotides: TGTGCCAGTGGACCCGGGACAGGGGTATACGAGCAGTACTTC. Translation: CASGPGTGVYEQYF.

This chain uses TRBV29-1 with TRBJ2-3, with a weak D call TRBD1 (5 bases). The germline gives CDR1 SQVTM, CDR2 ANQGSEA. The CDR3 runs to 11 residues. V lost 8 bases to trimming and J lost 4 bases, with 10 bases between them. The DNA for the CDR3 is TGCAGCCCCCTGGGGCCAGATACGCAGTATTTT. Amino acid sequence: CSPLGPDTQYF.